The rows below give T cell receptor beta chains drawn from one sample of a study of blood T cells in healthy people across ages. Via MiXCR, TCRdb re-called the 5' RACE reads, giving one row per CDR3 protein. This table has about 1,800,000 distinct CDR3 sequences, 28% appearing once. Sequences were obtained from blood. The receptor set was obtained from a woman in her twenties or thirties in good health. Both conserved end residues are trimmed from each CDR3.

v_call cdr3_aa
TRBV18 ASSPPSRGRTEAF
TRBV12-5 ASGFPATGKKETQY
TRBV2 ASSDSGGDNEQF
TRBV7-4 ASSFYRVRGNEQF
TRBV7-2 ASSLEGGTGVEQY
TRBV6-1 ASRSRPAVRGGADNEQF
TRBV9 ASSRWGGQETQY
TRBV4-1 ASSYPGRRQGGETQY
TRBV12-3/TRBV12-4 ASSLQRPNSPLH
TRBV7-9 ASSSRTSGLYNEQF
TRBV6-2/TRBV6-3 ASSPYSKNQPQH
TRBV25-1 ASSESGEAVGSYEQY
TRBV4-3 AGPGDNEQF
TRBV27 ASSAGVGSGSTPDTQY
TRBV7-6 ASSLGEASGRAYEQY
TRBV6-2/TRBV6-3 ASRLAGAPTYEQY
TRBV7-6 ASSLLRTASKETQY
TRBV9 ASREGLITDTQY
TRBV28 ASSPGDRAGYGYT
TRBV7-6 ASSSNRDRATEAF
TRBV27 ASSPRGTPDTQY
TRBV7-2 ASSLRLAQNEQF
TRBV24-1 ATRDGPRGSRAF
TRBV12-3/TRBV12-4 ASSSTSTPGREQY
TRBV30 AWRTVTDRDTQY
TRBV11-2 ASSLDLGFYQPQH
TRBV3-1 ASSHAGLTDTQY
TRBV2 ASSERRDNSPLH
TRBV4-1 ASSRDHRGRTYNEQF
TRBV4-2 ASSPFSVSGANVLT
TRBV25-1 ASSESIDRDYEQY
TRBV12-3/TRBV12-4 ASCGMERDTGELF
TRBV5-1 ASSLEVGLAKNIQY
TRBV3-1 ASSQELHPTLIQETQY
TRBV28 ASSSPGQGKY
TRBV20-1 SSRRQDGYT
TRBV7-9 ASTLVGTLRNEQF
TRBV5-1 ASSLESGANYNEQF
TRBV20-1 STSIPRGPRGYT
TRBV12-3/TRBV12-4 ASSPGTGLEAF
TRBV7-2 ASSLAVANEQF
TRBV3-1 ASSQWDATGELF
TRBV7-9 ASSLAAGGKTYEQY
TRBV20-1 SVTGTNSNQPQH
TRBV10-3 AISESTSGTYEQY
TRBV6-6 ASRSSGQVYEQY
TRBV6-1 ASSLPRGIWDQETQY
TRBV3-1 ASSHRDRGVHEQY
TRBV7-9 ASSYGDGVYEQY
TRBV12-3/TRBV12-4 ASQKRGGNQPQH
TRBV7-9 ASSLGLALTDTQY
TRBV20-1 SARNSGRSYNEQF
TRBV20-1 SASLDRENGYT
TRBV5-1 ASNSRQASLSYNEQF
TRBV20-1 SASLSGAYNEQF